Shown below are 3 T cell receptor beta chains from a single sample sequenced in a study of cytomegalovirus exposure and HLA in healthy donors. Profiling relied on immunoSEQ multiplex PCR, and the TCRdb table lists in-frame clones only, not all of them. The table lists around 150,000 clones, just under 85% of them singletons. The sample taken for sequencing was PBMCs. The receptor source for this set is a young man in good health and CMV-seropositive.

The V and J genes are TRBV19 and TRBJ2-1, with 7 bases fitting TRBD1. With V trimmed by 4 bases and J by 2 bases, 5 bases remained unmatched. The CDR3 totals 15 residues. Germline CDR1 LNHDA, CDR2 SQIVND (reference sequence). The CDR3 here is CASSKTGTAYNEQFF. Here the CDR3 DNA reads TGTGCCAGTAGTAAAACCGGGACAGCCTACAATGAGCAGTTCTTC.

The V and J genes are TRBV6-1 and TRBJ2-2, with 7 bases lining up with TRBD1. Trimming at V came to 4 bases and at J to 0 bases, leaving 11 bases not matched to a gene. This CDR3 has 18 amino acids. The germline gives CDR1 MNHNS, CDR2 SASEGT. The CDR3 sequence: CASSGGPQGLSNTGELFF. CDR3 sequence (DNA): TGTGCCAGCAGTGGCGGACCACAGGGGCTTTCGAACACCGGGGAGCTGTTTTTT.

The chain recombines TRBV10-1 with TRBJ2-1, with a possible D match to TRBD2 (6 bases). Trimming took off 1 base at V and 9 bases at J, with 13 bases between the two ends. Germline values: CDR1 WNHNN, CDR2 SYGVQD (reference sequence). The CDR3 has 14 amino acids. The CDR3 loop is CASSEFGTATEQFF. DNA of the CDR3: TGCGCCAGCAGTGAGTTCGGGACTGCTACTGAGCAGTTCTTC.